Each of the 20 T cell receptor beta chains below was sequenced from the same sample in a study of T cell responses to AZD1222 COVID-19 vaccine. TCRdb's copy holds only in-frame clones and misses some; the assay was immunoSEQ multiplex PCR. The data hold more than 85,000 clones, with 88% observed a single time. The sample in question was peripheral blood, obtained on day 0 of AZD1222 vaccination. The receptors stem from an adult in good health.

The chain uses TRBV28 and TRBJ2-1; no firm D call. The CDR3 runs 13 residues. Germline CDR1 and CDR2: MDHEN and SYDVKM. V lost 6 bases and J 8 bases, leaving 14 bases between the germline ends. The CDR3 sequence: CASRSFEFYEQFF. The CDR3 nucleotides are TGTGCCAGCAGATCCTTCGAGTTCTATGAGCAGTTCTTC.

The J gene is TRBJ1-5, the V gene TRBV19; TRBD1 might be the D (5 bases). This CDR3 spans 14 amino acids. Per germline, CDR1 LNHDA and CDR2 SQIVND (reference sequence). V dropped 5 bases and J dropped 1 base, with 9 bases sitting between them. In DNA form, the CDR3 reads TGTGCCAGTAGTTTCACAGGAAGCAATCAGCCCCAGCATTTT. Its translation is CASSFTGSNQPQHF.

This chain joins TRBV28 and TRBJ1-3; no reliable D call. The V gene's germline CDR1 is MDHEN and CDR2 SYDVKM. The CDR3 sequence is 14 residues long. V was trimmed by 5 bases and J by 7 bases, leaving 15 bases between them. CDR3 in DNA: TGTGCCAGCAGTCGCGCCCGGGGTTTGAACACCATATATTTT. Amino acids: CASSRARGLNTIYF.

The chain joins TRBV6-4 to TRBJ2-7, with 7 bases aligning to TRBD1. Germline CDR1 reads MRHNA; CDR2 reads SNTAGT. V shed 11 bases and J 7 bases; nucleotides not matched to a gene: 17. The CDR3 extends over 14 amino acids. The CDR3 DNA follows: TGTGCCCCTAGCCCGGACAGGAGCCTACGGGAGCAGTACTTC. This translates into CAPSPDRSLREQYF.

This chain uses TRBV19 with TRBJ2-3; the D is unclear. This CDR3 has 13 residues. With 5 bases removed from V and 2 bases from J, the gap between germline ends came to 8 bases. Germline V gene sequence: CDR1 LNHDA, CDR2 SQIVND (reference sequence). The CDR3: CASSYTITDTQYF. The CDR3 DNA reads TGTGCCAGTAGTTACACCATCACAGATACGCAGTATTTT.

The chain links TRBV5-1 to TRBJ2-1, with D perhaps TRBD1 (5 bases). Germline assignment: CDR1 SGHRS and CDR2 YFSETQ. This CDR3 has 15 residues. V was cut by 2 bases and J by 7 bases, with 16 bases left in between. Here the CDR3 reads CASSLGIGAGNEQFF. CDR3 DNA: TGCGCCAGCAGCTTAGGTATAGGGGCTGGGAATGAGCAGTTCTTC.

The chain couples TRBV9 to TRBJ2-5; the match to TRBD2 covers 8 bases. There are 16 residues in the CDR3. From germline, CDR1 is SGDLS and CDR2 YYNGEE. V trimming: 1 base; J trimming: 4 bases; junction bases outside the gene matches: 9. The CDR3 sequence is CASSVYGAGGPETQYF. CDR3 nucleotides: TGTGCCAGCAGCGTATACGGTGCGGGAGGCCCAGAGACCCAGTACTTC.

The chain links TRBV7-2 to TRBJ2-7; no reliable D call. This CDR3 has 11 residues. CDR1 is SGHTA, CDR2 FQGNSA, per germline. V was cut by 5 bases and J by 7 bases, with 9 bases left in between. This chain's CDR3 is CASSLRREQYF. CDR3 nucleotides: TGTGCCAGCAGCCTCAGGCGGGAGCAGTACTTC. The full variable domain, in which reference TRBV7-2 and TRBJ2-7 provide the parts outside the CDR3, is GAGVSQSPSNKVTEKGKDVELRCDPISGHTALYWYRQSLGQGLEFLIYFQGNSAPDKSGLPSDRFSAERTGGSVSTLTIQRTQQEDSAVYLCASSLRREQYFGPGTRLTVT.

The genes are TRBV19 and TRBJ2-1; 14 bases align to TRBD2. The V and J ends lost 3 bases and 7 bases, in that order; junction bases with no gene match: 5. This CDR3 is 16 amino acids long. The V gene's germline CDR1 is LNHDA and CDR2 SQIVND (reference sequence). The chain's CDR3 is CASSISGTSGRNEQFF. The DNA of the CDR3 is TGTGCCAGTAGTATCTCCGGGACTAGCGGGAGAAATGAGCAGTTCTTC.

This chain joins TRBV5-4 and TRBJ2-1; D unclear. V was cut by 0 bases and J by 7 bases, with 8 bases left in between. The CDR3 runs to 13 residues. The germline CDR1 and CDR2 sequences are SGHNT and YYREEE (reference sequence). CDR3 coding DNA: TGTGCCAGCAGCTTGGCAGGTGGTAATGAGCAGTTCTTC. Translation gives CASSLAGGNEQFF.

The genes are TRBV6-6 and TRBJ1-4; a weak D match, TRBD1 (6 bases). V was shortened by 6 bases and J by 7 bases, with 18 bases between the two germline ends. The CDR3 totals 15 residues. Germline V CDR1 and CDR2: MNHNY, SVGAGI (reference sequence). In DNA form, the CDR3 reads TGTGCCAGCAGCCCTATTACAGGGTCGGGTGAAAAACTGTTTTTT. This encodes CASSPITGSGEKLFF.

The chain recombines TRBV2 with TRBJ2-7; 7 nucleotides match TRBD1. Germline CDR1 SNHLY, CDR2 FYNNEI. After removal of 8 bases from V and 4 bases from J, the junction contained 20 bases not matched to a gene. This CDR3 spans 17 amino acids. For the CDR3, the DNA is TGTGCCAGCTACTCGGCCCAAACCGGGACAGAATCGTACGAGCAGTACTTC. Its protein is CASYSAQTGTESYEQYF. The full variable domain, with the rest looked up from reference TRBV2 and TRBJ2-7, is EPEVTQTPSHQVTQMGQEVILRCVPISNHLYFYWYRQILGQKVEFLVSFYNNEISEKSEIFDDQFSVERPDGSNFTLKIRSTKLEDSAMYFCASYSAQTGTESYEQYFGPGTRLTVT.

The V call is TRBV30, the J call TRBJ2-5; D gene uncertain. This CDR3 contains 14 residues. In germline, CDR1 is GTSNPN, CDR2 SVGIG (reference sequence). V was shortened by 4 bases and J by 1 base, with 13 bases between the two germline ends. CDR3 protein: CAWIGSPFQETQYF. The CDR3 DNA follows: TGTGCCTGGATTGGTAGCCCATTCCAAGAGACCCAGTACTTC.

CDR3 region: CAISPPGPTSTDTQYF. The DNA of the CDR3 is TGTGCCATCAGCCCACCGGGACCCACTAGCACAGATACGCAGTATTTT. V is TRBV10-3 and J is TRBJ2-3, with D perhaps assigned TRBD1 or TRBD2 (5 bases each). The CDR3 has 16 residues. Germline assignment: CDR1 ENHRY and CDR2 SYGVKD. Trimming took 6 bases from V and 0 from J, leaving 16 bases between them.

The chain joins TRBV25-1 to TRBJ2-2; TRBD2 matches 12 bases. The CDR3 spans 17 residues. The ends lost 1 base at V and 3 bases at J; junction bases unmatched: 3. Per germline, CDR1 MGHDK and CDR2 SYGVNS. The CDR3 is CASSESRLAGDTGELFF. Written as DNA, the CDR3 is TGTGCCAGCAGTGAATCCAGACTAGCGGGAGACACCGGGGAGCTGTTTTTT.

The rearrangement links TRBV2 to TRBJ2-7; 8 positions agree with TRBD2. Trimming removed 4 bases from V and 3 bases from J; junction bases left unmatched: 5. This CDR3 spans 14 amino acids. Germline assignment: CDR1 SNHLY and CDR2 FYNNEI. The CDR3 DNA follows: TGTGCCAGCAGTGGGCTAGCGGGCTACTACGAGCAGTACTTC. This sequence encodes CASSGLAGYYEQYF.

This clone came up a few times. The rearrangement uses TRBV6-5 and TRBJ2-7, with 10 bases matching TRBD1. This CDR3 contains 15 residues. The V and J ends lost 4 bases and 3 bases, in that order; junction bases with no gene match: 6. CDR1 MNHEY and CDR2 SVGAGI come from the germline V gene. CDR3 DNA: TGTGCCAGCAGTTCCCCGGGACAGGGGCACTACGAGCAGTACTTC. Encoded protein: CASSSPGQGHYEQYF.

The V call is TRBV30, the J call TRBJ1-1; weak D call: TRBD1 (5 bases). Germline CDR1 GTSNPN, CDR2 SVGIG (reference sequence). V lost 4 bases and J 3 bases, leaving 15 bases between the germline ends. The CDR3 loop spans 14 amino acids. The DNA for the CDR3 is TGTGCCTGGATAAGCCAGGGCGCGGACACTGAAGCTTTCTTT. Its translation is CAWISQGADTEAFF.

V and J are TRBV25-1 and TRBJ2-5; 10 bases line up with TRBD1. This CDR3 spans 15 amino acids. The trim removed 4 bases at V and 1 base at J, leaving 3 bases unmatched. Germline lookup yields CDR1 MGHDK and CDR2 SYGVNS. CDR3 DNA: TGTGCCAGCAGTGTACGGGACAGGGGCCAAGAGACCCAGTACTTC. Protein product: CASSVRDRGQETQYF.

The genes are TRBV19 and TRBJ2-2; D gene unclear. V dropped 7 bases and J dropped 0 bases, with 9 bases sitting between them. The CDR3 extends over 14 amino acids. Germline V gives CDR1 LNHDA, CDR2 SQIVND (reference sequence). The CDR3 loop is CASKEQPNTGELFF. DNA for the CDR3: TGTGCCAGTAAAGAACAGCCGAACACCGGGGAGCTGTTTTTT.